This T cell receptor (beta chain) was observed in a study of regulatory T cells in long-lasting Graves disease. Sequencing libraries for TCR beta were prepared with iRepertoire HTBI primers and Arm-PCR of CDR3 regions. TCRdb analysed the multiplex PCR reads with MiXCR anew, one entry per CDR3 protein. The sample has a few hundred thousand distinct CDR3 sequences; 20% to 25% are singletons. The junction had 7 bases not matched to a gene; V was cut back by 5 bases and J by 6 bases. Germline V gene lookup returns CDR1 MNHNS and CDR2 SASEGT. The CDR3 sequence is 14 residues long. This clonotype was recorded at least ten times. The antigen is undetermined. Time point meaning: persistent/refractory GD, antithyroid drugs over 5 years with positive TRAb. The TCR library was made from RNA extracted from PBMCs. Study-level results: Investigators studied peripheral blood only, not thyroid tissue. Persistent disease favored TRBV28, TRBJ1-2 and TRBJ2-5. Small sample size may have lowered accuracy.

The sample in question was peripheral blood mononuclear cells (PBMCs), obtained when the disease was refractory, from a patient treated with antithyroid drugs. V usage is TRBV6-1 and J usage is TRBJ2-7, with TRBD1 matching over 10 bases. This TCR was sampled from a female donor with Graves disease. The CDR3 DNA reads as TGTGCCAGCAGTCGCGGACAGGGGGGTGGCGAGCAGTACTTC. Translation gives CASSRGQGGGEQYF.